The source of this T cell receptor (beta chain) is a study of blood T cell repertoires in COVID-19. Whole-study context: T cells, B-cell-depleted T cells, or PBMCs supplied cDNA or gDNA.

Trimming shortened V by 2 bases and J by 10 bases, and 12 bases separated the two germline ends. The length of the CDR3 is 13 residues. CDR1 and CDR2 from the germline V gene are LGHNA and YSLEER. Per the original data handling: It was from reference gene primer amplification that nucleated cell counts were estimated. Sequencing was performed with immunoSEQ multiplex PCR; in TCRdb, only in-frame clones are kept and a portion is missing. That table is the source of V, J and clone size, and D and trimming were worked out from the DNA. The data contain 140,000 to 150,000 clones, about nine tenths of them singletons.

This sequence was found in a human donor in a cohort sampled during active COVID-19. The specimen was peripheral blood. The V call is TRBV4-3, the J call TRBJ2-1; D might be TRBD1 (6 bases). CDR3 region: CASSQKIDREQFF. In DNA, the CDR3 is TGCGCCAGCAGCCAAAAGATCGACAGGGAGCAGTTCTTC.